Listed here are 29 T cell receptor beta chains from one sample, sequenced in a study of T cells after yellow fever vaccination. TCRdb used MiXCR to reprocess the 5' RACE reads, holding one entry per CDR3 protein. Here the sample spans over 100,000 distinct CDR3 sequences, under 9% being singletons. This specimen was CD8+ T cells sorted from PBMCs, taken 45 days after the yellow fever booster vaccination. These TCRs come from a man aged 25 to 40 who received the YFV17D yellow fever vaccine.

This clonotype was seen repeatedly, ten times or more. CDR3 bases: TGTGCCAGCAGCCCACGACAGGGGGCTAGCTACACCTTC. Translated: CASSPRQGASYTF. This sequence joins TRBV7-2 and TRBJ1-2; 10 nucleotides agree with TRBD1. The junction had 6 bases not matched to a gene; V was cut back by 5 bases and J by 9 bases. Germline V gene data show CDR1 as SGHTA and CDR2 as FQGNSA. The CDR3 has 13 amino acids. Using reference TRBV7-2 and TRBJ1-2 for the parts outside the CDR3, the full variable domain is GAGVSQSPSNKVTEKGKDVELRCDPISGHTALYWYRQSLGQGLEFLIYFQGNSAPDKSGLPSDRFSAERTGGSVSTLTIQRTQQEDSAVYLCASSPRQGASYTFGSGTRLTVV.

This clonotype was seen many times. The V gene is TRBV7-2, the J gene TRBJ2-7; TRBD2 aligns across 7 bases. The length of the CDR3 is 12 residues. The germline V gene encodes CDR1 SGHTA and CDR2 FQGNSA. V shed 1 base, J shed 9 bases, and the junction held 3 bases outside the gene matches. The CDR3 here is CASSLGEGMQYF. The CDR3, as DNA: TGTGCCAGCAGCTTAGGGGAGGGGATGCAGTACTTC.

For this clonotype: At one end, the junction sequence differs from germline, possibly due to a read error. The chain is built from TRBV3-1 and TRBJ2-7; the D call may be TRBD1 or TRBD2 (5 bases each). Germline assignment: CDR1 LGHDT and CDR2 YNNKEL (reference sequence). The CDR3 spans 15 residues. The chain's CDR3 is CACSREGAPGVEQYF. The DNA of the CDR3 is TGTGCCTGCAGCCGGGAAGGGGCTCCCGGGGTAGAGCAGTACTTC.

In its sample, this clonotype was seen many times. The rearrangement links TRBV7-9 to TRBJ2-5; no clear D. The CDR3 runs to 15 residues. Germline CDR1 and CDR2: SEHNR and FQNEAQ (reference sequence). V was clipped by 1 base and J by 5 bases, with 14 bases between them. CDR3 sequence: CASSLVYSHGETQYF. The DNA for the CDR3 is TGTGCCAGCAGCTTAGTATACAGTCACGGGGAGACCCAGTACTTC.

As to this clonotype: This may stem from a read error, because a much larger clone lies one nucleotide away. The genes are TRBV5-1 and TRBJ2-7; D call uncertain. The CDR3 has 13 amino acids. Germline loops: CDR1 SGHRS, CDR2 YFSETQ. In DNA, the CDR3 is TGCGCCAGCAGCTTGGAGTGGTCCTGCGAGCAGTACTTC. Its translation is CASSLEWSCEQYF.

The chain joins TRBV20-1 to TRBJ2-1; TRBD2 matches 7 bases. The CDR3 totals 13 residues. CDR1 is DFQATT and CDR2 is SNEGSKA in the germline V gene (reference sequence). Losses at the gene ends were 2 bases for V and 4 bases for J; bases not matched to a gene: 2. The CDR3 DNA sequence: TGCAGTGCTAGACGCGGGGGATACAATGAGCAGTTCTTC. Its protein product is CSARRGGYNEQFF.

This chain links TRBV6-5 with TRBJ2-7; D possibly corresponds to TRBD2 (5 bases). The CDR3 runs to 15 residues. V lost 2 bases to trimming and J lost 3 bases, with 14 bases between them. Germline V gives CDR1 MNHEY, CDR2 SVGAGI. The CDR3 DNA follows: TGTGCCAGCAGTTACGTTAGCGAGAGCGGCTACGAGCAGTACTTC. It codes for CASSYVSESGYEQYF.

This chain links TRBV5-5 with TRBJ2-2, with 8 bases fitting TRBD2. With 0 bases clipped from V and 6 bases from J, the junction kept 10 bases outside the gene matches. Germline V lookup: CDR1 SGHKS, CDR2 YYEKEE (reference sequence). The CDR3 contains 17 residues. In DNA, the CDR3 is TGTGCCAGCAGCTTGGCGCCAGCGGGAGAGGACGCCGGGGAGCTGTTTTTT. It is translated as CASSLAPAGEDAGELFF.

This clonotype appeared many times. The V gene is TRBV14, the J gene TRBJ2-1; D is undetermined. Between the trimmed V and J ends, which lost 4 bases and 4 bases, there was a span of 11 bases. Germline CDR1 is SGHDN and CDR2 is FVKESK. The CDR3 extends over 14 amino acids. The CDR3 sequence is CASSREFPYNEQFF. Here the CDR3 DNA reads TGTGCCAGCAGCCGAGAGTTCCCGTACAATGAGCAGTTCTTC.

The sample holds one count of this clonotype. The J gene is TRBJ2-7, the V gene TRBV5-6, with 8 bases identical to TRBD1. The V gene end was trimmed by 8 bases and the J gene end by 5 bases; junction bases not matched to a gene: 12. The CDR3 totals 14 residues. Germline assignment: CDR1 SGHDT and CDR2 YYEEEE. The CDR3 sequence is CARSPGQGVDEQYF. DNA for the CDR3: TGTGCCAGGAGCCCCGGACAGGGCGTCGACGAGCAGTACTTC.

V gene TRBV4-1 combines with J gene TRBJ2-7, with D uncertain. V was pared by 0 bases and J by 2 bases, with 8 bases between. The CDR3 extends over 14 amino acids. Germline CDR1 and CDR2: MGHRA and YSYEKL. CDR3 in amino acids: CASSQEAAAYEQYF. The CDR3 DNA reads TGCGCCAGCAGCCAAGAGGCTGCGGCCTACGAGCAGTACTTC.

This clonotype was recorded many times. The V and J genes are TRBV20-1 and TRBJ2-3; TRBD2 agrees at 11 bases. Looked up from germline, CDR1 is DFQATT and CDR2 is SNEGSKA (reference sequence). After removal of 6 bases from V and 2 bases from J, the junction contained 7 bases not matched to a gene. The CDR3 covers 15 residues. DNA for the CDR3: TGCAGTGCCGCGGGACTAGCGGCTAACACAGATACGCAGTATTTT. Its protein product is CSAAGLAANTDTQYF.

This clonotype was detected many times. The CDR3 DNA follows: TGCGCCAGCAGCCAAGATGGGGCCGCAGGAAACATTCAGTACTTC. Translation gives CASSQDGAAGNIQYF. This chain uses TRBV4-1 with TRBJ2-4, with a weak D call TRBD1 (5 bases). Trimming left V 0 bases short and J 6 bases short, with 12 bases between. From germline, CDR1 is MGHRA and CDR2 YSYEKL. The CDR3 runs 15 residues.

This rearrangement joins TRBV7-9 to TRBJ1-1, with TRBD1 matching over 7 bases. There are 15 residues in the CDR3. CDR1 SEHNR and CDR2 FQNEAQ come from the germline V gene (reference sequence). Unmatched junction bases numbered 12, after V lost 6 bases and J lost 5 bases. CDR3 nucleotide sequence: TGTGCCAGCAGATATACAGGGGCCAACCTAACTGAAGCTTTCTTT. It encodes CASRYTGANLTEAFF.

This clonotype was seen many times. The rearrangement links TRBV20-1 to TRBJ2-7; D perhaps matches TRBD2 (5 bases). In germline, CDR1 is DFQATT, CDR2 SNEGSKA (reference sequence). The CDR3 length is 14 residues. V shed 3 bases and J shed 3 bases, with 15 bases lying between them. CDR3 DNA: TGCAGTGCTAGTTCCCCCAGCGGCGTCTACGAGCAGTACTTC. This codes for CSASSPSGVYEQYF.

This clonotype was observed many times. The CDR3 here is CASSFYGYTF. The CDR3 DNA reads TGTGCCAGCAGTTTTTATGGCTACACCTTC. This chain connects TRBV12-3 or TRBV12-4 to TRBJ1-2; D not resolved. Trimming removed 3 bases from V and 5 bases from J, with 1 base in between. This CDR3 contains 10 residues.

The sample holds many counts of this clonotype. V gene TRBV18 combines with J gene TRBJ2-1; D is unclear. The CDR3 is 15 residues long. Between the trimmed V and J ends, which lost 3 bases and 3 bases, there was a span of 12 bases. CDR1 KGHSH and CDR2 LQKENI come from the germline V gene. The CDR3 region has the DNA TGTGCCAGCTCACCGGGTTTCCAATTCTACAATGAGCAGTTCTTC. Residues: CASSPGFQFYNEQFF.

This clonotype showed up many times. The CDR3 DNA sequence: TGCGCCAGCAGCCACCCCGGTCATAGCAATGAGCAGTTCTTC. Translating gives CASSHPGHSNEQFF. The chain carries TRBV4-1 and TRBJ2-1, with D unresolved. The germline V and J ends were trimmed by 3 bases and 6 bases, with 12 bases remaining between them. The CDR3 runs to 14 residues. CDR1 and CDR2 from the germline V gene are MGHRA and YSYEKL.

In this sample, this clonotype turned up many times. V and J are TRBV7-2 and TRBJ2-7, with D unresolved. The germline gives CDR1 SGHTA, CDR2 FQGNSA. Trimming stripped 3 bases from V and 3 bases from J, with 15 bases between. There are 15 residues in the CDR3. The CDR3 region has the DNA TGTGCCAGCAGCTTCATCCAGGATTTGATCTACGAGCAGTACTTC. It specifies CASSFIQDLIYEQYF.

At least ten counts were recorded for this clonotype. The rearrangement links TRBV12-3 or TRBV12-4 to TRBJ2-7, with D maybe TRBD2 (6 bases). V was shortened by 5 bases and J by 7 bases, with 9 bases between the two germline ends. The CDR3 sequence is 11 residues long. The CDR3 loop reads CASSGGREQYF. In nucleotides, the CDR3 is TGTGCCAGCAGTGGAGGGAGGGAGCAGTACTTC.

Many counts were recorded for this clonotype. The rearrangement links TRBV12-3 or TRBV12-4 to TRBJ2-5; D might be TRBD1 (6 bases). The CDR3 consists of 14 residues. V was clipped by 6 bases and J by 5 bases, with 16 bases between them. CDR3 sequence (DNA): TGTGCCAGCAGCCCCCCGGACAGTCCGGAGACCCAGTACTTC. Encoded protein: CASSPPDSPETQYF.

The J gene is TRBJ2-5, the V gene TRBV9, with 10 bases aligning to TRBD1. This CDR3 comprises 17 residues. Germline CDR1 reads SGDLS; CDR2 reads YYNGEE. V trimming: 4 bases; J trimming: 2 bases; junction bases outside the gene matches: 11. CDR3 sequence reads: CASSSRRDRGEQETQYF. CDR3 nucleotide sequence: TGTGCCAGCAGCTCACGCCGGGACAGGGGAGAACAAGAGACCCAGTACTTC.

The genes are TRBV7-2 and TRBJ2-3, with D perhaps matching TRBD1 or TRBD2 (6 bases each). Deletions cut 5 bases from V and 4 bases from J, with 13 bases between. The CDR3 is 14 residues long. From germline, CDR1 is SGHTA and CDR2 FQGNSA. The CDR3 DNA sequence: TGTGCCAGCAGCCTAGGGGGACTCTCAGATACGCAGTATTTT. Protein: CASSLGGLSDTQYF.

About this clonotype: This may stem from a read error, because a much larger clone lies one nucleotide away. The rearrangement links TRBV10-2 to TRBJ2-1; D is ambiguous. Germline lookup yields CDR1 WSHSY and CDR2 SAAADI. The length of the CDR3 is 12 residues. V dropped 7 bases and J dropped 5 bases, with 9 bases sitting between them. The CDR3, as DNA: TGCGCCAGCAATCAGGAGCACAATGAGCAGTTCTTC. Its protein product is CASNQEHNEQFF.

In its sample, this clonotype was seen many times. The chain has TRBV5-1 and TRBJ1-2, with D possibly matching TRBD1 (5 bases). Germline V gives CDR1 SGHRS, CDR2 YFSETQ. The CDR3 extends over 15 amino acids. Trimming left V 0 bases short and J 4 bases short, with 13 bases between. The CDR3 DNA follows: TGCGCCAGCAGCTTGGGACAGCAAACGGGCTATGGCTACACCTTC. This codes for CASSLGQQTGYGYTF.

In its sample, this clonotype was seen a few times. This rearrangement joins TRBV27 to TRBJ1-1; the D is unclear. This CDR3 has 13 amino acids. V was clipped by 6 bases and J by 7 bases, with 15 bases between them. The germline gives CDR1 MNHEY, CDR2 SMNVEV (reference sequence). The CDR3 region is CASRTGPRLEAFF. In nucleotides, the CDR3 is TGTGCCAGCAGGACCGGGCCTAGGCTTGAAGCTTTCTTT.

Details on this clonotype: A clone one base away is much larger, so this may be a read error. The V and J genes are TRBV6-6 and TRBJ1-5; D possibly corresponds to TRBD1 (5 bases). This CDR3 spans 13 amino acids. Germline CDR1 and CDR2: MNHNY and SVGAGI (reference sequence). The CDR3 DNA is TGTGCCAGCATTTACTCGAGGGGTCAGCCCCAGCATTTT. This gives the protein CASIYSRGQPQHF.

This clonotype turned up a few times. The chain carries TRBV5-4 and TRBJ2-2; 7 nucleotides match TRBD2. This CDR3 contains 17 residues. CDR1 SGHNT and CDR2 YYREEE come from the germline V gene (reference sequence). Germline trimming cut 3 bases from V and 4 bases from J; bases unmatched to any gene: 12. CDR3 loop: CASSSGPSGGATGELFF. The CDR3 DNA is TGTGCCAGCAGCTCGGGGCCTAGCGGAGGGGCCACCGGGGAGCTGTTTTTT.

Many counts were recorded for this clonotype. This CDR3 reads CASSSREAGGGGELFF. As DNA, the CDR3 is TGTGCCAGCAGCTCCCGCGAGGCGGGAGGCGGCGGGGAGCTGTTTTTT. The chain employs TRBV13 and TRBJ2-2; 8 bases align to TRBD2. Germline-derived CDR1 and CDR2 are PRHDT and FYEKMQ (reference sequence). The CDR3 covers 16 residues. The J segment lost 7 bases and the V segment lost 4 bases, leaving 11 bases of the junction unmatched.